This is a list of T cell receptor beta chains from one sample in a study of beta chain features in type 1 diabetes. Generated by immunoSEQ multiplex PCR, the TCRdb table keeps only in-frame clones and is missing some. The sample includes 150,000 to 200,000 clones, roughly 63% of them seen just once. Sequenced sample: naive CD4+ T cells from blood. The receptors were sampled from a young man with type 1 diabetes. The CDR3 runs from the conserved cysteine through the conserved F or W. The D gene is left open where the match is weak. Clone size is given for some rows only: seen once, a few or many times, or a class if the clone is expanded.

V gene: TRBV5-1; clone size: few; J gene: TRBJ2-1; D gene: TRBD2; CDR3 protein: CASSLLAGGPSSYNEQFF; CDR3 DNA: TGCGCCAGCAGCTTGCTAGCGGGGGGACCTAGCTCCTACAATGAGCAGTTCTTC
V gene: TRBV5-1; clone size: NA; J gene: TRBJ2-5; D gene: NA; CDR3 protein: CASSLGPKETQYF; CDR3 DNA: TGCGCCAGCAGCTTAGGGCCGAAAGAGACCCAGTACTTC
V gene: TRBV30; clone size: NA; J gene: TRBJ2-7; D gene: NA; CDR3 protein: CAWSEGRSYEQYF; CDR3 DNA: TGTGCCTGGTCTGAGGGGAGGTCCTACGAGCAGTACTTC
V gene: TRBV6-5; clone size: NA; J gene: TRBJ1-1; D gene: NA; CDR3 protein: CASSYSTLGETEAFF; CDR3 DNA: TGTGCCAGCAGTTACTCGACTCTCGGGGAAACTGAAGCTTTCTTT
V gene: TRBV7-9; clone size: NA; J gene: TRBJ1-1; D gene: NA; CDR3 protein: CASSLGQGTMWNTEAFF; CDR3 DNA: TGTGCCAGCAGCTTAGGGCAGGGGACCATGTGGAACACTGAAGCTTTCTTT
V gene: TRBV7-9; clone size: NA; J gene: TRBJ1-6; D gene: TRBD1; CDR3 protein: CASSLGTGENSPLHF; CDR3 DNA: TGTGCCAGCAGCTTAGGGACAGGCGAGAATTCACCCCTCCACTTT
V gene: TRBV29-1; clone size: NA; J gene: TRBJ2-7; D gene: TRBD1; CDR3 protein: CSVAGTGGLDEQYF; CDR3 DNA: TGCAGCGTTGCAGGCACAGGGGGTCTCGACGAGCAGTACTTC
V gene: TRBV28; clone size: NA; J gene: TRBJ2-3; D gene: TRBD2; CDR3 protein: CASSPVAGAATTDTQYF; CDR3 DNA: TGTGCCAGCAGTCCTGTAGCGGGGGCCGCTACCACAGATACGCAGTATTTT
V gene: TRBV4-3; clone size: NA; J gene: TRBJ2-3; D gene: TRBD2; CDR3 protein: CASSQGQLAGPGDTQYF; CDR3 DNA: TGCGCCAGCAGCCAAGGACAACTAGCGGGGCCGGGAGATACGCAGTATTTT
V gene: TRBV25-1; clone size: NA; J gene: TRBJ2-5; D gene: TRBD1; CDR3 protein: CASMATGARETQYF; CDR3 DNA: TGTGCCAGCATGGCGACAGGGGCTAGAGAGACCCAGTACTTC
V gene: TRBV6-1; clone size: NA; J gene: TRBJ2-7; D gene: NA; CDR3 protein: CASSENFGYEQYF; CDR3 DNA: TGTGCCAGCAGTGAGAATTTCGGTTACGAGCAGTACTTC
V gene: TRBV5-1; clone size: few; J gene: TRBJ1-2; D gene: NA; CDR3 protein: CASSLVGESYGYTF; CDR3 DNA: TGCGCCAGCAGCTTGGTAGGGGAATCCTATGGCTACACCTTC
V gene: TRBV9; clone size: NA; J gene: TRBJ1-2; D gene: NA; CDR3 protein: CASSVEGGSFYGYTF; CDR3 DNA: TGTGCCAGCAGCGTAGAGGGGGGAAGTTTCTATGGCTACACCTTC
V gene: TRBV30; clone size: few; J gene: TRBJ2-1; D gene: NA; CDR3 protein: CAWSAAHEQFF; CDR3 DNA: TGTGCCTGGAGTGCTGCCCATGAGCAGTTCTTC
V gene: TRBV30; clone size: NA; J gene: TRBJ2-3; D gene: NA; CDR3 protein: CAWSVGKGGDTQYF; CDR3 DNA: TGTGCCTGGAGTGTAGGTAAAGGGGGAGATACGCAGTATTTT
V gene: TRBV4-1; clone size: NA; J gene: TRBJ2-1; D gene: NA; CDR3 protein: CASSPGGQDPYNEQFF; CDR3 DNA: TGCGCCAGCAGCCCTGGGGGGCAGGACCCCTACAATGAGCAGTTCTTC
V gene: TRBV29-1; clone size: NA; J gene: TRBJ2-7; D gene: NA; CDR3 protein: CSVEGAGRNEQYF; CDR3 DNA: TGCAGCGTTGAAGGGGCAGGGAGAAACGAGCAGTACTTC
V gene: TRBV5-1; clone size: NA; J gene: TRBJ2-4; D gene: TRBD2; CDR3 protein: CASSSRTSTDIQYF; CDR3 DNA: TGCGCCAGCAGCTCTCGGACTAGTACAGACATTCAGTACTTC
V gene: TRBV29-1; clone size: NA; J gene: TRBJ2-7; D gene: TRBD2; CDR3 protein: CSVGGLADTYEQYF; CDR3 DNA: TGCAGCGTGGGGGGACTAGCGGATACCTACGAGCAGTACTTC
V gene: TRBV29-1; clone size: few; J gene: TRBJ1-2; D gene: NA; CDR3 protein: CSVDPQGYGYTF; CDR3 DNA: TGCAGCGTCGATCCACAGGGCTATGGCTACACCTTC
V gene: TRBV2; clone size: NA; J gene: TRBJ2-3; D gene: NA; CDR3 protein: CASRATGTPEGEYF; CDR3 DNA: TGTGCCAGCAGAGCCACCGGGACTCCTGAGGGGGAGTATTTT
V gene: TRBV30; clone size: few; J gene: TRBJ2-5; D gene: NA; CDR3 protein: CAWSVRLLEETQYF; CDR3 DNA: TGTGCCTGGAGTGTACGCCTCTTGGAAGAGACCCAGTACTTC
V gene: TRBV6-5; clone size: NA; J gene: TRBJ1-1; D gene: TRBD1; CDR3 protein: CASRARTGNTEAFF; CDR3 DNA: TGTGCCAGCAGAGCCCGGACAGGGAACACTGAAGCTTTCTTT
V gene: TRBV13; clone size: NA; J gene: TRBJ2-1; D gene: NA; CDR3 protein: CASSLDRGNEQFF; CDR3 DNA: TGTGCCAGCAGCCTCGATAGGGGAAATGAGCAGTTCTTC
V gene: TRBV20-1; clone size: NA; J gene: TRBJ2-1; D gene: NA; CDR3 protein: CSARSMEFF; CDR3 DNA: TGCAGTGCCCGTTCTATGGAGTTCTTC
V gene: TRBV23-1; clone size: few; J gene: TRBJ1-6; D gene: NA; CDR3 protein: CASSQSDSPLHF; CDR3 DNA: TGCGCCAGCAGTCAATCGGACTCACCCCTCCACTTT
V gene: TRBV7-7; clone size: NA; J gene: TRBJ1-4; D gene: NA; CDR3 protein: CASSLGLGEKLFF; CDR3 DNA: TGTGCTAGCAGCTTGGGGCTGGGTGAAAAACTGTTTTTT
V gene: TRBV27; clone size: NA; J gene: TRBJ2-5; D gene: TRBD1; CDR3 protein: CASSSDRGQETQYF; CDR3 DNA: TGTGCCAGCAGTTCCGACAGGGGACAAGAGACCCAGTACTTC
V gene: TRBV4-3; clone size: NA; J gene: TRBJ1-2; D gene: TRBD1; CDR3 protein: CASSQAGGAYGYTF; CDR3 DNA: TGCGCCAGCAGCCAAGCAGGGGGCGCGTATGGCTACACCTTC
V gene: TRBV29-1; clone size: NA; J gene: TRBJ2-5; D gene: NA; CDR3 protein: CSVELRLETQYF; CDR3 DNA: TGCAGCGTTGAACTGCGGTTAGAGACCCAGTACTTC
V gene: TRBV29-1; clone size: NA; J gene: TRBJ2-7; D gene: NA; CDR3 protein: CSVGAGGDRGQYF; CDR3 DNA: TGCAGCGTTGGGGCCGGGGGAGATAGAGGGCAGTACTTC
V gene: TRBV30; clone size: NA; J gene: TRBJ2-1; D gene: NA; CDR3 protein: CAWSLQGEGIELF; CDR3 DNA: TGTGCCTGGAGTTTACAGGGGGAGGGAATTGAGCTCTTC
V gene: TRBV28; clone size: NA; J gene: TRBJ2-7; D gene: NA; CDR3 protein: CASSFAPEQYF; CDR3 DNA: TGTGCCAGCAGTTTCGCCCCAGAGCAGTACTTC
V gene: TRBV2; clone size: NA; J gene: TRBJ2-7; D gene: TRBD1; CDR3 protein: CASAGQEPYEQYF; CDR3 DNA: TGTGCCAGCGCTGGACAGGAGCCCTACGAGCAGTACTTC
V gene: TRBV28; clone size: NA; J gene: TRBJ2-3; D gene: NA; CDR3 protein: CATSGGTDTQYF; CDR3 DNA: TGTGCCACCTCCGGAGGCACAGATACGCAGTATTTT
V gene: TRBV7-2; clone size: NA; J gene: TRBJ2-1; D gene: NA; CDR3 protein: CASSLDRASYNEQFF; CDR3 DNA: TGTGCCAGCAGCTTAGACAGGGCGTCCTACAATGAGCAGTTCTTC
V gene: TRBV4-2; clone size: NA; J gene: TRBJ2-1; D gene: NA; CDR3 protein: CASSRLKTEYNEQFF; CDR3 DNA: TGTGCCAGCAGCCGGCTAAAGACGGAATACAATGAGCAGTTCTTC
V gene: TRBV7-7; clone size: NA; J gene: TRBJ2-1; D gene: NA; CDR3 protein: CASSLDGGVNNEQFF; CDR3 DNA: TGTGCCAGCAGCTTAGACGGGGGAGTTAACAATGAGCAGTTCTTC
V gene: TRBV28; clone size: NA; J gene: TRBJ2-1; D gene: NA; CDR3 protein: CASSFRPYNEQFF; CDR3 DNA: TGTGCCAGCAGTTTCCGCCCATACAATGAGCAGTTCTTC
V gene: TRBV25-1; clone size: NA; J gene: TRBJ1-2; D gene: NA; CDR3 protein: CASSDSMSIYGYTF; CDR3 DNA: TGTGCCAGCAGTGATAGTATGTCGATCTATGGCTACACCTTC
V gene: TRBV9; clone size: NA; J gene: TRBJ2-5; D gene: NA; CDR3 protein: CASSVHLRETQYF; CDR3 DNA: TGTGCCAGCAGCGTCCATCTCCGGGAGACCCAGTACTTC
V gene: TRBV9; clone size: few; J gene: TRBJ1-1; D gene: TRBD1; CDR3 protein: CASSVVGTGTTEAFF; CDR3 DNA: TGTGCCAGCAGCGTAGTGGGGACAGGGACCACTGAAGCTTTCTTT
V gene: TRBV29-1; clone size: NA; J gene: TRBJ2-7; D gene: TRBD2; CDR3 protein: CSVAGLAGSAYEQYF; CDR3 DNA: TGCAGCGTGGCGGGACTAGCGGGGTCTGCTTACGAGCAGTACTTC
V gene: TRBV7-2; clone size: NA; J gene: TRBJ2-7; D gene: NA; CDR3 protein: CASSRTTDTSYEQYF; CDR3 DNA: TGTGCCAGCAGCCGGACGACAGACACCTCCTACGAGCAGTACTTC
V gene: TRBV4-3; clone size: NA; J gene: TRBJ1-5; D gene: NA; CDR3 protein: CASSQDLSNQPQHF; CDR3 DNA: TGCGCCAGCAGCCAAGATCTGAGCAATCAGCCCCAGCATTTT
V gene: TRBV11-2; clone size: NA; J gene: TRBJ2-4; D gene: NA; CDR3 protein: CASSFGETLAKNIQYF; CDR3 DNA: TGTGCCAGCAGCTTTGGGGAAACTCTAGCCAAAAACATTCAGTACTTC
V gene: TRBV27; clone size: NA; J gene: TRBJ2-1; D gene: TRBD2; CDR3 protein: CASSLSRGLAIYNEQFF; CDR3 DNA: TGTGCCAGCAGTTTATCGAGGGGACTAGCGATCTACAATGAGCAGTTCTTC
V gene: TRBV15; clone size: NA; J gene: TRBJ1-4; D gene: TRBD1; CDR3 protein: CATGQGRGGEKLFF; CDR3 DNA: TGTGCCACCGGACAGGGGCGCGGGGGTGAAAAACTGTTTTTT
V gene: TRBV7-6; clone size: NA; J gene: TRBJ2-3; D gene: TRBD2; CDR3 protein: CASSPSGGVSTDTQYF; CDR3 DNA: TGTGCCAGCAGCCCCAGCGGGGGGGTAAGCACAGATACGCAGTATTTT